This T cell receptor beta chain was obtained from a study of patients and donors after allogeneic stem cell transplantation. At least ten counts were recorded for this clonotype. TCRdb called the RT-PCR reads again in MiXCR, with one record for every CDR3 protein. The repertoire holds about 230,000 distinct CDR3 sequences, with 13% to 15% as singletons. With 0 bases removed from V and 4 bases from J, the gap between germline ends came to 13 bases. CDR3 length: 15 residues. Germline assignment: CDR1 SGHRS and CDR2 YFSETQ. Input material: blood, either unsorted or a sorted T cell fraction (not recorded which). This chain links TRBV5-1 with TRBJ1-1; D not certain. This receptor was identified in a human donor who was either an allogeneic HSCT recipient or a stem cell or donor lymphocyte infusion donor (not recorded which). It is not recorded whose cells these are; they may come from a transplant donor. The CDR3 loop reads CASSLEAGDGTEAFF. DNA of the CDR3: TGCGCCAGCAGCTTGGAGGCCGGGGATGGCACTGAAGCTTTCTTT.